The rows below give T cell receptor beta chains drawn from one sample of a study of Graves' ophthalmopathy and Graves' hyperthyroidism. TCRdb processed the multiplex PCR reads anew with MiXCR; each CDR3 protein has one entry. The sample has around 670,000 distinct CDR3 sequences, roughly two fifths seen once. Sequencing was carried out using peripheral blood. The receptors were gathered from an adult man with Graves' ophthalmopathy. Both conserved end residues are part of each CDR3. The D gene is left open where the match is weak. Size tells how often a clone was seen (once, few, many) or the class of an expanded clone, and some rows leave it out.

J gene: TRBJ2-7; D gene: .; V gene: TRBV7-2; clone size: many; CDR3 DNA: TGTGCCAGCAGCTTAAAGGACCGGTACGAGCAGTACTTC; CDR3 protein: CASSLKDRYEQYF
J gene: TRBJ2-7; D gene: TRBD2; V gene: TRBV2; clone size: .; CDR3 DNA: TGTGCCAGCAGCTCCGGACTAGCGTCTTCCTACGAGCAGTACTTC; CDR3 protein: CASSSGLASSYEQYF
J gene: TRBJ2-3; D gene: .; V gene: TRBV29-1; clone size: .; CDR3 DNA: TGCAGCGTTGAAGGGGGCCAGGGGAATAGGGATACGCAGTATTTT; CDR3 protein: CSVEGGQGNRDTQYF
J gene: TRBJ1-2; D gene: .; V gene: TRBV7-6; clone size: .; CDR3 DNA: TGTGCCAGCAGCCCAGGCGGCACTAGCTATGGCTACACCTTC; CDR3 protein: CASSPGGTSYGYTF
J gene: TRBJ1-3; D gene: .; V gene: TRBV7-3; clone size: .; CDR3 DNA: TGTGCCAGCAGCTTCCTTCCCACCCGACGGGGCGGAAGAAAGGGAAACACCATATATTTT; CDR3 protein: CASSFLPTRRGGRKGNTIYF
J gene: TRBJ2-5; D gene: TRBD2; V gene: TRBV2; clone size: few; CDR3 DNA: TGTGCCAGCAGTCCACATAGCGGGGGACAAGAGACCCAGTACTTC; CDR3 protein: CASSPHSGGQETQYF
J gene: TRBJ2-2; D gene: .; V gene: TRBV7-2; clone size: once; CDR3 DNA: TGTGCCAGCAGCTTAACTGGGGTTCCCGGGGAGCTGTTTTTT; CDR3 protein: CASSLTGVPGELFF
J gene: TRBJ1-1; D gene: .; V gene: TRBV10-3; clone size: many; CDR3 DNA: TGTGCCATCAGTGGCCCGTGGGGGGACATAGGCACTGAAGCTTTCTTT; CDR3 protein: CAISGPWGDIGTEAFF
J gene: TRBJ1-2; D gene: .; V gene: TRBV14; clone size: .; CDR3 DNA: TGTGCCAGCAGCCACCGGACGGGTTTCTATGGCTACACCTTC; CDR3 protein: CASSHRTGFYGYTF
J gene: TRBJ1-5; D gene: TRBD1; V gene: TRBV29-1; clone size: .; CDR3 DNA: TGCAGCGTTGGGGGCAGGGGGGATCAGCCCCAGCATTTT; CDR3 protein: CSVGGRGDQPQHF
J gene: TRBJ2-7; D gene: TRBD1; V gene: TRBV6-6; clone size: few; CDR3 DNA: TGTGCCAGCAGTCATCCTCAGGACAGGGCTATGAGGTACGAGCAGTACTTC; CDR3 protein: CASSHPQDRAMRYEQYF
J gene: TRBJ1-1; D gene: TRBD1; V gene: TRBV7-8; clone size: many; CDR3 DNA: TGTGCCAGCAGCTTAGGGCGGGCAGGGGGGACTGAAGCTTTCTTT; CDR3 protein: CASSLGRAGGTEAFF
J gene: TRBJ2-5; D gene: .; V gene: TRBV25-1; clone size: .; CDR3 DNA: TGTGCCAGCAGTTACCGCTATCAAGAGACCCAGTACTTC; CDR3 protein: CASSYRYQETQYF
J gene: TRBJ2-7; D gene: TRBD1; V gene: TRBV20-1; clone size: .; CDR3 DNA: TGCAGTGCTCCCGACAGGGGGTCTCCCTCCTACGAGCAGTACTTC; CDR3 protein: CSAPDRGSPSYEQYF
J gene: TRBJ2-7; D gene: .; V gene: TRBV6-1; clone size: .; CDR3 DNA: TGTGCCAGCAGTCCTGCTATTGAGCCCTACGAGCAGTACTTC; CDR3 protein: CASSPAIEPYEQYF
J gene: TRBJ2-7; D gene: .; V gene: TRBV7-2; clone size: many; CDR3 DNA: TGTGCCAGCAGCCAGCCGGGGATCTGGAACGAGCAGTACTTC; CDR3 protein: CASSQPGIWNEQYF
J gene: TRBJ2-2; D gene: TRBD2; V gene: TRBV9; clone size: few; CDR3 DNA: TGTGCCAGCAGATCGGGACTAGCCTCCGGGGAGCTGTTTTTT; CDR3 protein: CASRSGLASGELFF
J gene: TRBJ2-5; D gene: .; V gene: TRBV5-1; clone size: once; CDR3 DNA: TGCGCCAGCAGCTTGGAAGGGACGGTGGTCGGAGAGACCCAGTACTTC; CDR3 protein: CASSLEGTVVGETQYF
J gene: TRBJ2-7; D gene: TRBD1; V gene: TRBV2; clone size: .; CDR3 DNA: TGTGCCTGCAGTGCGGTACAGGGGGGACACTACGAGCAGTACTTC; CDR3 protein: CACSAVQGGHYEQYF
J gene: TRBJ1-1; D gene: TRBD1; V gene: TRBV7-9; clone size: many; CDR3 DNA: TGTGCCAGCAGCCGGGGACAGGGGGCGTGGACTGAAGCTTTCTTT; CDR3 protein: CASSRGQGAWTEAFF
J gene: TRBJ1-5; D gene: TRBD1; V gene: TRBV24-1; clone size: .; CDR3 DNA: TGTGCCACCAGTGGGACAGGGCAAAATGAGCAGCCCCAGCATTTT; CDR3 protein: CATSGTGQNEQPQHF
J gene: TRBJ2-2; D gene: .; V gene: TRBV7-9; clone size: .; CDR3 DNA: TGTGCCAGCTCTGGGCAGTCTCGAACCGGGGAGCTGTTTTTT; CDR3 protein: CASSGQSRTGELFF
J gene: TRBJ2-2; D gene: .; V gene: TRBV25-1; clone size: .; CDR3 DNA: TGTGCCAGCAGTGCTATTAAACCAGAAGGGACCGGGGAGCTGTTTTTT; CDR3 protein: CASSAIKPEGTGELFF
J gene: TRBJ1-2; D gene: .; V gene: TRBV20-1; clone size: many; CDR3 DNA: TGCAGTGCTAGTGACGGGATCTATGGCTACACCTTC; CDR3 protein: CSASDGIYGYTF
J gene: TRBJ1-2; D gene: TRBD1; V gene: TRBV2; clone size: once; CDR3 DNA: TGTGCCAGCAGAACATTTCCGGGACAGGGGAACTATGGCTACACCTTC; CDR3 protein: CASRTFPGQGNYGYTF
J gene: TRBJ1-4; D gene: .; V gene: TRBV7-8; clone size: .; CDR3 DNA: TGCGCCAGCAGCCAACGCCTGGCTGCCGGGATCAATGAAAAACTGTTTTTT; CDR3 protein: CASSQRLAAGINEKLFF
J gene: TRBJ1-4; D gene: .; V gene: TRBV29-1; clone size: once; CDR3 DNA: TGCAGACGGAGTTGGGCTGAAAAACTGTTTTTT; CDR3 protein: CRRSWAEKLFF
J gene: TRBJ2-7; D gene: .; V gene: TRBV7-9; clone size: .; CDR3 DNA: TGTGCCAGCAGCCGTACAGGAGGGAACGTCTACGAGCAGTACTTC; CDR3 protein: CASSRTGGNVYEQYF
J gene: TRBJ1-5; D gene: .; V gene: TRBV24-1; clone size: many; CDR3 DNA: TGTGCCACCAGTACAACAGGGTTGGGGAATCAGCCCCAGCATTTT; CDR3 protein: CATSTTGLGNQPQHF
J gene: TRBJ2-7; D gene: .; V gene: TRBV11-2; clone size: once; CDR3 DNA: TGTGCCAGCATCATTCGACAGATTGTCTCCTACGGGCAGTACTTC; CDR3 protein: CASIIRQIVSYGQYF
J gene: TRBJ2-7; D gene: .; V gene: TRBV5-1; clone size: many; CDR3 DNA: TGCGCCAGCAGCGAAGGGGGGGGTTTGCGCGAGCAGTACTTC; CDR3 protein: CASSEGGGLREQYF
J gene: TRBJ2-7; D gene: TRBD1; V gene: TRBV7-9; clone size: .; CDR3 DNA: TGTGCCAGCAGCTTTAGGGACAGGGTAAACGAGCAGTACTTC; CDR3 protein: CASSFRDRVNEQYF
J gene: TRBJ2-5; D gene: .; V gene: TRBV19; clone size: .; CDR3 DNA: TGTGCCAGTAGTAAGAACAGGGTTGGGGAGACCCAGTACTTC; CDR3 protein: CASSKNRVGETQYF
J gene: TRBJ2-5; D gene: TRBD1; V gene: TRBV7-8; clone size: many; CDR3 DNA: TGTGCCAGCAGCTTACTCGGGACAGGGCAAGAGACCCAGTACTTC; CDR3 protein: CASSLLGTGQETQYF
J gene: TRBJ1-1; D gene: .; V gene: TRBV10-3; clone size: .; CDR3 DNA: TGTGCCATCAGCTCAGGAGGGTTGGGGACTGAAGCTTTCTTT; CDR3 protein: CAISSGGLGTEAFF
J gene: TRBJ2-7; D gene: TRBD1; V gene: TRBV7-9; clone size: .; CDR3 DNA: TGTGCCAGCAGCGGGACAGGGGGCGACGAGCAGTACTTC; CDR3 protein: CASSGTGGDEQYF
J gene: TRBJ2-2; D gene: TRBD1; V gene: TRBV2; clone size: .; CDR3 DNA: TGTGCCAGCGGACAGGACACCGGGGAGCTGTTTTTT; CDR3 protein: CASGQDTGELFF
J gene: TRBJ2-7; D gene: .; V gene: TRBV20-1; clone size: many; CDR3 DNA: TGCAGTGCTAGAGCGTCCGTACGGGAGCAGTACTTC; CDR3 protein: CSARASVREQYF
J gene: TRBJ2-2; D gene: .; V gene: TRBV29-1; clone size: .; CDR3 DNA: TGCAGCCTCGGACGGACCGGGGAGCTGTTTTTT; CDR3 protein: CSLGRTGELFF
J gene: TRBJ2-3; D gene: TRBD2; V gene: TRBV20-1; clone size: .; CDR3 DNA: TGCAGTGTAATTAGCGGGAGGAGAGACACAGATACGCAGTATTTT; CDR3 protein: CSVISGRRDTDTQYF
J gene: TRBJ1-1; D gene: .; V gene: TRBV7-9; clone size: many; CDR3 DNA: TGTGCCAGCAGCCAACCAAGCTGGGTGAGCACTGAAGCTTTCTTT; CDR3 protein: CASSQPSWVSTEAFF
J gene: TRBJ2-7; D gene: TRBD1; V gene: TRBV20-1; clone size: once; CDR3 DNA: TGCAGTGCTAGAACAGTCTCGGGACAGACTATCTACGAGCAGTACTTC; CDR3 protein: CSARTVSGQTIYEQYF
J gene: TRBJ1-5; D gene: .; V gene: TRBV24-1; clone size: many; CDR3 DNA: TGTGCCACCAGTGATTACGGCCCAGGCCAGCCCCAGCATTTT; CDR3 protein: CATSDYGPGQPQHF
J gene: TRBJ1-6; D gene: .; V gene: TRBV15; clone size: many; CDR3 DNA: TGTGCCACCAGCTTAAGGAAGACTTCACCCCTCCACTTT; CDR3 protein: CATSLRKTSPLHF
J gene: TRBJ2-7; D gene: TRBD1; V gene: TRBV11-1; clone size: few; CDR3 DNA: TGTGCCAGCAGCCCAAGGACAGGGCGGACCTCCTACGAGCAGTACTTC; CDR3 protein: CASSPRTGRTSYEQYF
J gene: TRBJ1-2; D gene: TRBD1; V gene: TRBV15; clone size: .; CDR3 DNA: TGTGCCACCAGACCCGCCGGGACAGGAAACTATGGCTACACCTTC; CDR3 protein: CATRPAGTGNYGYTF
J gene: TRBJ1-5; D gene: .; V gene: TRBV19; clone size: .; CDR3 DNA: TGTGCCAGTAGTCCGAACGGCAGGGGTAGCAATCAGCCCCAGCATTTT; CDR3 protein: CASSPNGRGSNQPQHF
J gene: TRBJ2-2; D gene: TRBD2; V gene: TRBV2; clone size: many; CDR3 DNA: TGTGCCAGCAAAATCCGGACTAGCAACACCGGGGAGCTGTTTTTT; CDR3 protein: CASKIRTSNTGELFF
J gene: TRBJ1-1; D gene: .; V gene: TRBV7-9; clone size: .; CDR3 DNA: TGTGCCAGCAGCGGAGGTCTGGGACGGGAGGGTTTGAGCACTGAAGCTTTCTTT; CDR3 protein: CASSGGLGREGLSTEAFF
J gene: TRBJ1-5; D gene: .; V gene: TRBV5-6; clone size: .; CDR3 DNA: TGTGCCAGCAGCTTGGGGCAGGCGTTTTGGGCCCAGCATTTT; CDR3 protein: CASSLGQAFWAQHF
J gene: TRBJ2-7; D gene: TRBD2; V gene: TRBV9; clone size: .; CDR3 DNA: TGTGCCAGCAGCGTAGACCCTAGCGGGACCTACGAGCAGTACTTC; CDR3 protein: CASSVDPSGTYEQYF
J gene: TRBJ1-1; D gene: .; V gene: TRBV7-9; clone size: many; CDR3 DNA: TGTGCCAGCAGCGGGGGGGATGAAGCTTTCTTT; CDR3 protein: CASSGGDEAFF